This T cell receptor beta chain was captured in a study of blood T cell repertoires in COVID-19. The CDR3 consists of 13 residues. V shed 9 bases and J shed 0 bases, with 12 bases lying between them. Authors' analysis steps: By means of reference gene primer amplification, nucleated cell counts were estimated. Assay: immunoSEQ multiplex PCR; the TCRdb copy retains only in-frame clones and omits some. That table supplies the V and J calls and clone size; D and trimming were determined from the DNA. The table lists roughly 230,000 clones, 80% to 85% of them singletons. The V call is TRBV12-3 or TRBV12-4, the J call TRBJ2-7; perhaps TRBD1 as D (6 bases). Input material: PBMCs or T cells enriched from blood (not recorded which). The sequence derives from a man aged 45-65 years who had recovered from COVID-19. The CDR3 DNA sequence: TGTGCCAGTCAGGGGACGAGCTCCTACGAGCAGTACTTC. Translated, it gives CASQGTSSYEQYF.